Listed below are T cell receptor beta chains from one sample, sequenced in a study of T cells in localized non-small cell lung cancer. Measured with immunoSEQ multiplex PCR; TCRdb has only the in-frame clones, and not every one. The repertoire has 3,000 or so clones, about 25% of them found once; the top ten carry less than 20%. The input for sequencing was lung tumor tissue, taken before any cancer treatment. The receptors here all came from a male donor aged 60 or over with stage I lung adenocarcinoma. Both conserved end residues are part of each CDR3.

TRBV6-8	CASSTRTGRNYGYTF
TRBV6-1	CASSEDPQHTDTQYF
TRBV6-8	CASRTWEEKLFF
TRBV9	CATHLAVRSSYNEQFF
TRBV19	CASSITGIAGELFF
TRBV6-8	CASSGTGYSYGYTF
TRBV19	CASSIGGQGSYGYTF
TRBV19	CASRRQGPSGNTIYF
TRBV6-8	CASSWGFSYNSPLHF
TRBV11-3	CASSLGASGRNRQYF
TRBV11-3	CASSLGAQTATQETQYF
TRBV11-3	CASSYILGKTGGNQPQHF
TRBV6-8	CASSYPSAGGPSSYEQYF
TRBV10-2	CASSESRIYGYTF
TRBV9	CASSGRLAGPYNEQFF
TRBV6-8	CASSYLDRTAYGYTF
TRBV6-1	CASSEGPYYGYTF
TRBV6-8	CASSDSPSGGADTQYF
TRBV5-1	CASSLTQEIGGELFF
TRBV6-8	CASSYTSVAETQYF
TRBV25-1	CASSEGTREQFF
TRBV11-3	CASSKREGVRETQYF
TRBV14	CASSQPRGRETQYF
TRBV11-3	CASSSFSGSWNEQFF
TRBV6-8	CASSDSGESTEAFF
TRBV19	CASSMTSGSYNEQFF
TRBV10-2	CASSARETDTQYF
TRBV11-3	CASSKTSGSVDEQYF
TRBV19	CASSIGTGLGETQYF
TRBV5-1	CASSLGQTGWDEQYF
TRBV9	CASSVATITGVGEAFF
TRBV11-3	CASREQGGNSPLHF
TRBV18	CASSPRGQGPNEKLFF
TRBV11-3	CASSFRSSTDTQYF
TRBV11-3	CASSLLTGGGEQFF
TRBV14	CASSQALGGVPLHF
TRBV23-1	CASSRHGTGLYEQYF
TRBV23-1	CASSQTTSGTYEQYF
TRBV30	CAWRISGGTQETQYF
TRBV6-8	CASSYSIGQGSTDTQYF
TRBV11-3	CASSSGTSGNTDTQYF
TRBV11-3	CASSLVPSGQPQHF
TRBV6-8	CASSRGSGNLYNEQFF
TRBV11-3	CASSFWAGGFHNEQFF
TRBV18	CASSPRTVNYGYTF
TRBV11-3	CASSLRWDRREPDEKLFF
TRBV9	CASSPHRDGADTQYF
TRBV1	CASSKSGNRGLGETQYF
TRBV7-4	CASSSSPSGELFF
TRBV6-8	CASNSGEGNEQFF
TRBV28	CASSFERTYNEQFF
TRBV6-8	CASSNPTDEQYF
TRBV19	CASSKNTGAIVLNYGYTF
TRBV11-3	CASSLGGQPQETQYF
TRBV10-2	CASKTPWGREAETQYF
TRBV6-8	CASSMAGAVGETQYF
TRBV6-8	CAITKDRGDEQYF
TRBV11-3	CASSRDRPNYNSPLHF
TRBV11-3	CASSLAGGAVYEQYF